This T cell receptor (beta chain) was documented in a study of T cell responses to AZD1222 COVID-19 vaccine listed by TCRdb under 2021. General notes on the study: A total of about 230 trial participants underwent TCR sequencing, of whom 207 received two doses of AZD1222 and about 25 received two doses of the MenACWY control vaccine. Trial participants were enrolled into age subgroups of 18-55, 56-69 and 70-plus years, which contained around 150, 28 and 57 TCR-sequenced participants, respectively. Study-wide conclusions, independent of this receptor: The 56-69-year group was small, and its depth increase did not reach significance, likely because of low power. Participants were mostly white British and included more females than males, and it was suggested by the authors that clonal diversity may have been underestimated. Epitopes outside the regions mutated in the B.1.351 and B.1.1.7 variants were reportedly recognized by nearly half of the unique spike-specific TCRs. Because no day 14 peak-response samples were available, the repertoires could be characterized only after the peak T cell response. After two AZD1222 doses, both the breadth and the depth of spike-specific TCRs were significantly higher than at day 0 and than in MenACWY recipients. The whole spike protein was spanned by vaccine-associated CD4 TCRs, and dominant responses were seen in regions 160-218 and 743-854. Conclusions about previously exposed vaccinees were limited because only five to seven AZD1222 recipients were SARS-CoV-2 seropositive at baseline.

The CDR3 regions of human TCRbeta chains were analyzed by immunosequencing. In the paper's pipeline: Repertoire TCRs were matched against a reference library of SARS-CoV-2-specific TCRs generated with the MIRA antigen-specificity platform. Breadth was defined as the fraction of unique TCRs that were SARS-CoV-2-associated. Depth was defined as the fraction of total T cells that were SARS-CoV-2-associated. Using the MIRA data, every spike-specific TCR was mapped to the spike region that the TCR reacted to and assigned to either a CD4 or a CD8 class. Log10-transformed breadth and depth values were compared by one-way ANOVA with Sidak's multiple comparisons tests. TCRdb limited this immuneACCESS table to in-frame rearrangements with V and J called. A share of clones is missing; checked studies link under half to unresolved V genes, and the rest is unexplained. From that table come the V and J calls and clone size; the DNA was used to work out D and trimming. In all, the sample holds 86,000 or so clones, and around 84% of those were seen once. The ten largest clones capture roughly 6% of the sample.

V has 3 bases trimmed and J has 6 bases trimmed; junction bases matching no gene number 5. Via the germline V gene (reference sequence), CDR1 is SEHNR and CDR2 FQNEAQ. The CDR3 contains 14 residues, cysteine and phenylalanine counted. Only the CDR3 DNA stays, 42 bases, in frame from base 1. The time point label of this sample denotes: about 28 days (+/-7) after the second vaccine dose. AZD1222 recipients given second doses at about 4 weeks or at about 12 weeks were pooled, since spike-specific TCR depth and breadth were not found to differ between the two schedules. Vaccinee samples were obtained from the UK trials COV001 and COV002, which included a single-blind randomized controlled phase 2/3 trial of AZD1222 (ChAdOx1 nCoV-19) in healthy adults. Trial participant PBMC samples were collected at day 0 and day 28 after the second dose for TCRbeta chain sequencing. Concerning this clone itself: Its target antigen remains unknown. There are no base qualities to consult, and no much larger clone falls within one base.

The chain couples TRBV7-9 to TRBJ2-4; the central 7 bases match TRBD1. The receptor's source is an adult who received the AZD1222 COVID-19 vaccine. Source: peripheral blood, taken 28 days after the second AZD1222 dose. The DNA sequence is given as TGTGCCAGCAGCTTGGGGACAGAGATAAACATTCAGTACTTC. Its product reads: CASSLGTEINIQYF.